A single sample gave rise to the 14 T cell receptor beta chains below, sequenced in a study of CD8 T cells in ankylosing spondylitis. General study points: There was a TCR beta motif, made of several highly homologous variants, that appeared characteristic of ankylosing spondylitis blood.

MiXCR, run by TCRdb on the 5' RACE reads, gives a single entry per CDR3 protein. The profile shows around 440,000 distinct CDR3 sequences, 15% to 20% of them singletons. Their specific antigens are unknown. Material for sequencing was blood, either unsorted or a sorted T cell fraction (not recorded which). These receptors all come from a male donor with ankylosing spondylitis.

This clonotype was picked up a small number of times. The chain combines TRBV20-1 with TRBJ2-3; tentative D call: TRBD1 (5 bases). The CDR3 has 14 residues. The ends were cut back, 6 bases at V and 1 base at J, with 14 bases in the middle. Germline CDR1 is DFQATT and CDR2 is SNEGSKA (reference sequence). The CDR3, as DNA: TGCAGTGCGACGCAGGGAAGCGGCACAGATACGCAGTATTTT. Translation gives CSATQGSGTDTQYF.

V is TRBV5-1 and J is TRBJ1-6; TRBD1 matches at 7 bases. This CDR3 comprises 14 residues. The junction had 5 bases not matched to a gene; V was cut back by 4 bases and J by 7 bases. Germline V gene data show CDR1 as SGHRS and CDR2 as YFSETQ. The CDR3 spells CASSRGTVNSPLHF. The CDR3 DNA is TGCGCCAGCAGCAGAGGGACAGTGAATTCACCCCTCCACTTT.

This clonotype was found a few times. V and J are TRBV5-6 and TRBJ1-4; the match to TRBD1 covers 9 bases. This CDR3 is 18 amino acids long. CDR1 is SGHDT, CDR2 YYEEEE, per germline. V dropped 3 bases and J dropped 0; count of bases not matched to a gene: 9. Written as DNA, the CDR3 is TGTGCCAGCAGCTCGACCGGGACAGGGCTCGCAACTAATGAAAAACTGTTTTTT. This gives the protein CASSSTGTGLATNEKLFF.

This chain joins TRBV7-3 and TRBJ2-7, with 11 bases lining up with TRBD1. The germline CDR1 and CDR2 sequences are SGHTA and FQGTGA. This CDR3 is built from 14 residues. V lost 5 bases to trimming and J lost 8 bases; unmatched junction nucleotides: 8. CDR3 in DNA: TGTGCCAGCAGCCGGACAGGGGGCGTTGGAAAGCAGTACTTC. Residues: CASSRTGGVGKQYF.

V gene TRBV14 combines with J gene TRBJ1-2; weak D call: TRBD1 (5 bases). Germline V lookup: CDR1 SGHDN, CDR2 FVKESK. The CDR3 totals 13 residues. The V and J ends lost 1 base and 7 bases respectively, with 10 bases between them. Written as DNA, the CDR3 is TGTGCCAGCAGCCAAGTTCGGACAACTGGCTACACCTTC. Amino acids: CASSQVRTTGYTF.

For the CDR3, the DNA is TGCGCCAGCAGCTTGTGGCTCGGGGTTCCAGATACGCAGTATTTT. Amino acid sequence: CASSLWLGVPDTQYF. The V and J genes are TRBV5-1 and TRBJ2-3; perhaps TRBD2 as D (5 bases). Germline CDR1 is SGHRS and CDR2 is YFSETQ. V was pared by 1 base and J by 4 bases, with 13 bases between. The CDR3 is made up of 15 amino acids.

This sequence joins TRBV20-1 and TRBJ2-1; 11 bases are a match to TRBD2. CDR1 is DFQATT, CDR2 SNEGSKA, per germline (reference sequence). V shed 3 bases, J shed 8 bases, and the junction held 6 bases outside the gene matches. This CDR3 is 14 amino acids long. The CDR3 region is CSARLAGGPHEQFF. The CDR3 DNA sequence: TGCAGTGCTAGGTTAGCGGGGGGGCCCCATGAGCAGTTCTTC.

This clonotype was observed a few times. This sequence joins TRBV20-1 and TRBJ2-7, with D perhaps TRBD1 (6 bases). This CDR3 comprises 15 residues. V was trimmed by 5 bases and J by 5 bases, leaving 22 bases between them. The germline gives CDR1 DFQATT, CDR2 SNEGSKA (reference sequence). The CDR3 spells CSAFPAGTPFHEQYF. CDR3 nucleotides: TGCAGTGCTTTCCCCGCCGGGACACCGTTTCACGAGCAGTACTTC.

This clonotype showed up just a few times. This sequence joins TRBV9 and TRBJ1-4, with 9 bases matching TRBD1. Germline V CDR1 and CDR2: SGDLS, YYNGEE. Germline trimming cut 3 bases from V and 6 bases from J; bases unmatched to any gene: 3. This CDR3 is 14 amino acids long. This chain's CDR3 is CASSGGQGYEKLFF. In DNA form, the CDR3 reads TGTGCCAGCAGCGGGGGACAGGGCTATGAAAAACTGTTTTTT.

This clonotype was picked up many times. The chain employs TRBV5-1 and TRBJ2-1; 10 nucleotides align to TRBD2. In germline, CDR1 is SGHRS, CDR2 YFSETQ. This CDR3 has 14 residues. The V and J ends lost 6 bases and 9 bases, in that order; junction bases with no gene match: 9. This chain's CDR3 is CASKERGGIGEQFF. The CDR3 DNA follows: TGCGCCAGCAAGGAGCGGGGGGGCATCGGTGAGCAGTTCTTC. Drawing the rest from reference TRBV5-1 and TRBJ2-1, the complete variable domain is KAGVTQTPRYLIKTRGQQVTLSCSPISGHRSVSWYQQTPGQGLQFLFEYFSETQRNKGNFPGRFSGRQFSNSRSEMNVSTLELGDSALYLCASKERGGIGEQFFGPGTRLTVL.

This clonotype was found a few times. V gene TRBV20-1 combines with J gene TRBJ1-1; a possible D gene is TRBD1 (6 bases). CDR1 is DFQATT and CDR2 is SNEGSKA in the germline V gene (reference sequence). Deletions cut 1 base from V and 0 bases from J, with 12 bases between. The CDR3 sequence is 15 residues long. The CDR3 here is CSARGGGFMNTEAFF. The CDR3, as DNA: TGCAGTGCTAGAGGAGGGGGGTTTATGAACACTGAAGCTTTCTTT.

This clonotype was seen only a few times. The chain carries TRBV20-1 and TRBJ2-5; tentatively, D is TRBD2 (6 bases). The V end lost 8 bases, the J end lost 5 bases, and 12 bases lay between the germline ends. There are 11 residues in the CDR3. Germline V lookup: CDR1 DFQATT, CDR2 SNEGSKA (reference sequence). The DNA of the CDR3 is TGCAGTACTGACCGGGGGGAGACCCAGTACTTC. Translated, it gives CSTDRGETQYF.

The CDR3: CAISGGLAGGSYEQFF. In nucleotides, the CDR3 is TGTGCCATCAGTGGGGGACTAGCGGGAGGGTCCTATGAGCAGTTCTTC. J is TRBJ2-1 and V is TRBV10-3; TRBD2 matches at 16 bases. The junction had 5 bases not matched to a gene; V was cut back by 4 bases and J by 8 bases. The CDR3 runs 16 residues. Germline loops: CDR1 ENHRY, CDR2 SYGVKD.

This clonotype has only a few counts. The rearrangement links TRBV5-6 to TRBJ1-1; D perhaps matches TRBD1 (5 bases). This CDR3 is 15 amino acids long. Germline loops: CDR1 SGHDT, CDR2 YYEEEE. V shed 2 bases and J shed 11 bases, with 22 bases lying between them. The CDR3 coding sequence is TGTGCCAGCAGCTTCAATTTTGGGACGGGGGATAGGGCTTTCTTT. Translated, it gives CASSFNFGTGDRAFF. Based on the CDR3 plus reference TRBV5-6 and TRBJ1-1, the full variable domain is DAGVTQSPTHLIKTRGQQVTLRCSPKSGHDTVSWYQQALGQGPQFIFQYYEEEERQRGNFPDRFSGHQFPNYSSELNVNALLLGDSALYLCASSFNFGTGDRAFFGQGTRLTVV.